Listed here are 15 T cell receptor beta chains from one sample, sequenced in a study of OX40 agonist ivuxolimab in advanced cancers. Library preparation was by the immunoSEQ multiplex PCR assay. Entries here come from immuneACCESS through TCRdb and include only in-frame sequences with V and J called. Some clones fail to appear in such tables; in the studies checked, an unresolved V gene covers under half of the shortfall, and the cause of the remainder is unknown. In all, the sample holds 15,000 to 20,000 clones, and about 90% of those were seen once. In total, the top ten clones hold roughly 25% of the sample. The sample here was CD4+ or CD8+ T cells sorted from blood, taken in a trial of the OX40 agonist ivuxolimab. The receptors shown here come from an adult with an advanced solid tumor such as melanoma, head and neck, liver or kidney cancer.

The chain carries TRBV7-9 and TRBJ2-3; D call uncertain. Per the germline V gene, CDR1 is SEHNR and CDR2 is FQNEAQ (reference sequence). The CDR3 loop spans 15 amino acids. Trimming stripped 1 base from V and 5 bases from J, with 13 bases between. CDR3 DNA: TGTGCCAGCAGCTTAGAGAGAGCCGTGGGAGATACGCAGTATTTT. This encodes CASSLERAVGDTQYF.

The chain employs TRBV14 and TRBJ1-2; D call uncertain. The CDR3 has 14 amino acids. V was trimmed by 4 bases and J by 5 bases, leaving 14 bases between them. Germline V CDR1 and CDR2: SGHDN, FVKESK. CDR3 loop: CASSPPGMDYGYTF. The DNA for the CDR3 is TGTGCCAGCAGCCCCCCCGGGATGGATTATGGCTACACCTTC.

The chain combines TRBV21-1 with TRBJ2-2; TRBD1, the D gene given by the table, was not confirmed from the DNA. TRBV21-1 is a known pseudogene. The CDR3 length is 16 residues. CDR3 bases: TGTGCCGCAGGTACCAAATACACAGGCTTGACCGGGGAGCTGTTTTTT. Its translation is CAAGTKYTGLTGELFF.

This clone was seen just once. The chain combines TRBV6-1 with TRBJ2-5, with D maybe TRBD2 (7 bases). From germline, CDR1 is MNHNS and CDR2 SASEGT. The CDR3 is 15 residues long. V was pared by 4 bases and J by 5 bases, with 17 bases between. The CDR3 is CASSAFLGGVETQYF. DNA of the CDR3: TGTGCCAGCAGTGCCTTTTTAGGGGGGGTTGAGACCCAGTACTTC.

The chain carries TRBV27 and TRBJ1-5; maybe TRBD1 (6 bases). Trimming pared 6 bases from V and 7 bases from J, leaving 19 bases between. The CDR3 sequence is 15 residues long. The germline V gene encodes CDR1 MNHEY and CDR2 SMNVEV (reference sequence). DNA for the CDR3: TGTGCCAGCAGCGGGTCGAGTGGGGGCTTACAGCCCCAGCATTTT. Encoded protein: CASSGSSGGLQPQHF.

This chain uses TRBV4-2 with TRBJ2-7; D is perhaps TRBD2 (6 bases). V shed 0 bases and J shed 1 base, with 10 bases lying between them. The germline V gene encodes CDR1 LGHNA and CDR2 YNFKEQ. CDR3 length: 15 amino acids. The CDR3 sequence is CASSQERGESYEQYF. The CDR3 nucleotides read TGTGCCAGCAGCCAAGAACGCGGGGAATCCTACGAGCAGTACTTC.

The chain uses TRBV7-6 and TRBJ2-5; D is unclear. Germline values: CDR1 SGHVS, CDR2 FNYEAQ. Trimming took 2 bases from V and 3 from J, leaving 4 bases between them. The CDR3 has 12 residues. The CDR3 sequence: CASSLFEETQYF. The CDR3 DNA sequence: TGTGCCAGCAGCTTATTCGAAGAGACCCAGTACTTC.

V gene TRBV27 combines with J gene TRBJ2-7; tentatively, D is TRBD1 or TRBD2 (5 bases each). CDR3 size: 13 residues. V shed 5 bases and J shed 4 bases, with 12 bases lying between them. The germline gives CDR1 MNHEY, CDR2 SMNVEV (reference sequence). The DNA for the CDR3 is TGTGCCAGCAGTGTCGGGACCGCTTACGAGCAGTACTTC. Protein: CASSVGTAYEQYF.

The chain recombines TRBV7-9 with TRBJ2-1, with 7 nucleotides matching TRBD1. J gave up 8 bases and V 1 base, and 11 bases lay outside the gene matches. The germline gives CDR1 SEHNR, CDR2 FQNEAQ (reference sequence). This CDR3 is built from 16 residues. The CDR3 coding sequence is TGTGCCAGCAGCTTAGGACAGGGAGAATCGCAGGATGAGCAGTTCTTC. This codes for CASSLGQGESQDEQFF.

This chain uses TRBV2 with TRBJ1-2; D might be TRBD1 (5 bases). The CDR3 has 11 amino acids. Germline V gene sequence: CDR1 SNHLY, CDR2 FYNNEI. Trimming cost V 11 bases and J 6 bases, with 13 bases left between them. The CDR3 DNA follows: TGTGCCCTTAGGCCAGGGAATGGCTACACCTTC. Its translation is CALRPGNGYTF.

This chain uses TRBV7-9 with TRBJ1-1; no reliable D call. Germline CDR1 is SEHNR and CDR2 is FQNEAQ (reference sequence). The V and J ends lost 5 bases and 10 bases respectively, with 17 bases between them. The CDR3 has 13 residues. DNA of the CDR3: TGTGCCAGCAGCCCAACAAGTGCCCCGGTAGCTTTCTTT. Translating gives CASSPTSAPVAFF. Looking up the rest from reference TRBV7-9 and TRBJ1-1 gives the full variable domain: DTGVSQNPRHKITKRGQNVTFRCDPISEHNRLYWYRQTLGQGPEFLTYFQNEAQLEKSRLLSDRFSAERPKGSFSTLEIQRTEQGDSAMYLCASSPTSAPVAFFGQGTRLTVV.

The genes are TRBV2 and TRBJ2-7; D is unresolved. This CDR3 comprises 13 residues. V lost 1 base, J lost 0 bases, and 4 bases lay in between. Germline V gene lookup returns CDR1 SNHLY and CDR2 FYNNEI. CDR3 loop: CASSEGNSYEQYF. As DNA, the CDR3 is TGTGCCAGCAGTGAAGGCAACTCCTACGAGCAGTACTTC.

The chain recombines TRBV4-1 with TRBJ1-3; D not resolved. The CDR3 consists of 15 residues. The germline CDR1 and CDR2 sequences are MGHRA and YSYEKL. V was trimmed by 4 bases and J by 0 bases, leaving 10 bases between them. CDR3 nucleotide sequence: TGCGCCAGCAGCCTTTACCTACGCTCTGGAAACACCATATATTTT. This encodes CASSLYLRSGNTIYF.

The chain has TRBV10-3 and TRBJ2-5; the match to TRBD2 covers 14 bases. CDR1 is ENHRY, CDR2 SYGVKD, per germline. Trimming removed 6 bases from V and 2 bases from J; junction bases left unmatched: 2. The CDR3 extends over 15 amino acids. CDR3 residues: CAIRGTSGGQETQYF. CDR3 nucleotides: TGTGCCATCAGGGGGACTAGCGGGGGACAAGAGACCCAGTACTTC.

This clone is deemed large. The rearrangement links TRBV27 to TRBJ1-6; D gene unclear. CDR1 is MNHEY, CDR2 SMNVEV, per germline (reference sequence). The CDR3 has 16 amino acids. The V end lost 2 bases, the J end lost 0 bases, and 8 bases lay between the germline ends. The CDR3 sequence: CASSLAYPSYNSPLHF. CDR3 DNA: TGTGCCAGCAGTTTAGCTTACCCCTCCTATAATTCACCCCTCCACTTT.